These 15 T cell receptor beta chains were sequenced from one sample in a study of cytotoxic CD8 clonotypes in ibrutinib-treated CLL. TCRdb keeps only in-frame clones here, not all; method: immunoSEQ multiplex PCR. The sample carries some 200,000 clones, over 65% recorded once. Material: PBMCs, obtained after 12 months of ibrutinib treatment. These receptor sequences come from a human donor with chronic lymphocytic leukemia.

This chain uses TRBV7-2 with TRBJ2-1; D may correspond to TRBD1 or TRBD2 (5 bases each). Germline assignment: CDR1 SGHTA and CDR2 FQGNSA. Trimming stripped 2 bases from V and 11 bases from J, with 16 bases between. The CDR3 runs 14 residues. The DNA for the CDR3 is TGTGCCAGCAGCTTATTAATGGGACCAACACAGCAGTTCTTC. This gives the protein CASSLLMGPTQQFF.

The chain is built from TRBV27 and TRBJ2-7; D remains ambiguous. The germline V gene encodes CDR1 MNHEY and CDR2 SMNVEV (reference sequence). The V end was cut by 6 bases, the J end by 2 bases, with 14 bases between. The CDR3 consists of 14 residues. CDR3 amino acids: CASSFGSRAYEQYF. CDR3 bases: TGTGCCAGCAGCTTCGGGTCCAGAGCCTACGAGCAGTACTTC.

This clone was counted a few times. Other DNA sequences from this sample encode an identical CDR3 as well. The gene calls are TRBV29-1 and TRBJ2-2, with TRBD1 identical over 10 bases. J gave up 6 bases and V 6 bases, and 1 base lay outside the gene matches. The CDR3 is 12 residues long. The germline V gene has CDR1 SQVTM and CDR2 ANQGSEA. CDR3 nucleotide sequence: TGCAGCGTCGGACAGGGGGCCGGGGAGCTGTTTTTT. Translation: CSVGQGAGELFF.

This chain's CDR3 is CATSTGNPNTEAFF. The CDR3 coding sequence is TGTGCCACCAGCACAGGCAACCCGAACACTGAAGCTTTCTTT. The rearrangement uses TRBV15 and TRBJ1-1, with D uncertain. CDR3 length equals 14 residues. CDR1 and CDR2 (germline): LNHNV, YYDKDF (reference sequence). Trimming pared 4 bases from V and 1 base from J, leaving 10 bases between.

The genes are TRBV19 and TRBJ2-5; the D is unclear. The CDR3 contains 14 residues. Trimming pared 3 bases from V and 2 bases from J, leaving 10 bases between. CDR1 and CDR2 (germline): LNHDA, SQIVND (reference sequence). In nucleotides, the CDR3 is TGTGCCAGTAGTATTGGGCGTGGGCAAGAGACCCAGTACTTC. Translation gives CASSIGRGQETQYF.

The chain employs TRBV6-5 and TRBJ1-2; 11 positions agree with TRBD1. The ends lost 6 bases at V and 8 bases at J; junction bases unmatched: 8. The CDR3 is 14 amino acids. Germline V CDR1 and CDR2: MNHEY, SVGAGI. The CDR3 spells CASSRTGGGEGYTF. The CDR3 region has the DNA TGTGCCAGCAGCCGGACAGGGGGCGGCGAAGGCTACACCTTC.

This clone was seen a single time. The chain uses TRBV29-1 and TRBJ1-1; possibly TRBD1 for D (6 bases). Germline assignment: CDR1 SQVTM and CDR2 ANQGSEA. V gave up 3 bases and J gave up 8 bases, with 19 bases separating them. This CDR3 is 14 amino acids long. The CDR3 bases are TGCAGCGTTGAGGGGGCCGAAGCAGGCAGAGAAGCTTTCTTT. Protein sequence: CSVEGAEAGREAFF.

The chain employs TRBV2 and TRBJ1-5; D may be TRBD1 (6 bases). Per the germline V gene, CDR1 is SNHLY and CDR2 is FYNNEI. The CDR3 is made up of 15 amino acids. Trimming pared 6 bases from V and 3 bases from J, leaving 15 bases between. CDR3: CASRARGAANQPQHF. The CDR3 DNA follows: TGTGCCAGCAGAGCTAGGGGGGCCGCCAATCAGCCCCAGCATTTT. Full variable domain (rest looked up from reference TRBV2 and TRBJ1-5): EPEVTQTPSHQVTQMGQEVILRCVPISNHLYFYWYRQILGQKVEFLVSFYNNEISEKSEIFDDQFSVERPDGSNFTLKIRSTKLEDSAMYFCASRARGAANQPQHFGDGTRLSIL.

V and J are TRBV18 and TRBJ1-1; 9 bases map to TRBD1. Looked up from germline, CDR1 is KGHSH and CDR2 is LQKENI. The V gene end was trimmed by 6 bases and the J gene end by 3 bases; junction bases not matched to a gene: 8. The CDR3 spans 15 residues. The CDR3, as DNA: TGTGCCAGCTCTCACTCGGGACAGGGTTACACTGAAGCTTTCTTT. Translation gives CASSHSGQGYTEAFF.

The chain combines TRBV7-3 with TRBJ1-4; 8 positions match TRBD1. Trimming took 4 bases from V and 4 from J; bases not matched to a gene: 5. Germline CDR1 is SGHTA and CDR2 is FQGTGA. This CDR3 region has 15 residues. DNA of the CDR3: TGTGCCAGCAGCTGCACAGGGGGAGGTAATGAAAAACTGTTTTTT. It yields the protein CASSCTGGGNEKLFF.

This chain's CDR3 is CASSLTGGDEKLFF. The CDR3, as DNA: TGTGCCAGCAGCCTCACTGGGGGGGATGAAAAACTGTTTTTT. The chain has TRBV9 and TRBJ1-4; D is possibly TRBD1 (5 bases). The CDR3 is 14 residues long. The germline V gene encodes CDR1 SGDLS and CDR2 YYNGEE. Trimming shortened V by 4 bases and J by 6 bases, and 13 bases separated the two germline ends.

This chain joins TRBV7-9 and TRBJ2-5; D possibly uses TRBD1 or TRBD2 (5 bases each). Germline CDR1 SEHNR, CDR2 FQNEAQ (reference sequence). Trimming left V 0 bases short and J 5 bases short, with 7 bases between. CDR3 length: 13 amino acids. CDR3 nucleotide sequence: TGTGCCAGCAGCTTAGCCAGGGAGGAGACCCAGTACTTC. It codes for CASSLAREETQYF.

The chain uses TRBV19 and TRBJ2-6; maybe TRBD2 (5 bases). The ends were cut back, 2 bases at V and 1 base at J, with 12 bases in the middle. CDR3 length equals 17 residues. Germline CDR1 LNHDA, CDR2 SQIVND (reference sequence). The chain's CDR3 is CASSIRITGSGANVLTF. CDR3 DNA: TGTGCCAGTAGTATAAGGATCACGGGGTCTGGGGCCAACGTCCTGACTTTC.

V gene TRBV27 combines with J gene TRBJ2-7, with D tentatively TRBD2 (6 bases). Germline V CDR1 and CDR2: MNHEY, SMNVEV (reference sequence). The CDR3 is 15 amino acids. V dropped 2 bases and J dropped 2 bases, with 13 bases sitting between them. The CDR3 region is CASSLKDGSTYEQYF. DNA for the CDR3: TGTGCCAGCAGTTTAAAGGACGGGAGTACCTACGAGCAGTACTTC.

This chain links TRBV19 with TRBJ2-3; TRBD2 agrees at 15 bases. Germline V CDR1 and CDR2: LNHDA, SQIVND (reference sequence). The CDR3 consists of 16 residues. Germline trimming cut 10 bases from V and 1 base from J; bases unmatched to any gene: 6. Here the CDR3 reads CATGLAGGLGTDTQYF. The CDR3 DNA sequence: TGTGCCACCGGACTAGCGGGGGGGCTTGGCACAGATACGCAGTATTTT.